This entry lists 2 T cell receptor beta chains sequenced from one sample in a study of T cell therapy after organ transplantation. Some clones are missing from TCRdb's copy, which holds only in-frame ones; the method was immunoSEQ multiplex PCR. The repertoire holds tens of thousands of clones, 94% seen once, with 3% to 3.5% in the top ten. Their antigens remain unidentified. The source was CD8+ T cells from blood, collected before autologous CMV-specific T cell therapy. These receptors all stem from a human patient who had received a solid organ transplant and had CMV disease.

The CDR3 bases are TGTGCCAGCAGTCCTACGTCTAGGCCAGGTCAGCCCCAGCATTTT. Its protein product is CASSPTSRPGQPQHF. The J gene is TRBJ1-5, the V gene TRBV27; D not certain. Germline CDR1 reads MNHEY; CDR2 reads SMNVEV (reference sequence). The V end lost 5 bases, the J end lost 6 bases, and 17 bases lay between the germline ends. This CDR3 comprises 15 residues.

This rearrangement joins TRBV5-1 to TRBJ2-7; TRBD2 aligns across 9 bases. Germline CDR1 SGHRS, CDR2 YFSETQ. V gave up 4 bases and J gave up 4 bases; unmatched junction bases: 12. The CDR3 is 16 amino acids. The CDR3 reads CASSHVPAGGLYEQYF. The CDR3 DNA is TGCGCCAGCAGCCATGTACCAGCGGGAGGCCTATACGAGCAGTACTTC.